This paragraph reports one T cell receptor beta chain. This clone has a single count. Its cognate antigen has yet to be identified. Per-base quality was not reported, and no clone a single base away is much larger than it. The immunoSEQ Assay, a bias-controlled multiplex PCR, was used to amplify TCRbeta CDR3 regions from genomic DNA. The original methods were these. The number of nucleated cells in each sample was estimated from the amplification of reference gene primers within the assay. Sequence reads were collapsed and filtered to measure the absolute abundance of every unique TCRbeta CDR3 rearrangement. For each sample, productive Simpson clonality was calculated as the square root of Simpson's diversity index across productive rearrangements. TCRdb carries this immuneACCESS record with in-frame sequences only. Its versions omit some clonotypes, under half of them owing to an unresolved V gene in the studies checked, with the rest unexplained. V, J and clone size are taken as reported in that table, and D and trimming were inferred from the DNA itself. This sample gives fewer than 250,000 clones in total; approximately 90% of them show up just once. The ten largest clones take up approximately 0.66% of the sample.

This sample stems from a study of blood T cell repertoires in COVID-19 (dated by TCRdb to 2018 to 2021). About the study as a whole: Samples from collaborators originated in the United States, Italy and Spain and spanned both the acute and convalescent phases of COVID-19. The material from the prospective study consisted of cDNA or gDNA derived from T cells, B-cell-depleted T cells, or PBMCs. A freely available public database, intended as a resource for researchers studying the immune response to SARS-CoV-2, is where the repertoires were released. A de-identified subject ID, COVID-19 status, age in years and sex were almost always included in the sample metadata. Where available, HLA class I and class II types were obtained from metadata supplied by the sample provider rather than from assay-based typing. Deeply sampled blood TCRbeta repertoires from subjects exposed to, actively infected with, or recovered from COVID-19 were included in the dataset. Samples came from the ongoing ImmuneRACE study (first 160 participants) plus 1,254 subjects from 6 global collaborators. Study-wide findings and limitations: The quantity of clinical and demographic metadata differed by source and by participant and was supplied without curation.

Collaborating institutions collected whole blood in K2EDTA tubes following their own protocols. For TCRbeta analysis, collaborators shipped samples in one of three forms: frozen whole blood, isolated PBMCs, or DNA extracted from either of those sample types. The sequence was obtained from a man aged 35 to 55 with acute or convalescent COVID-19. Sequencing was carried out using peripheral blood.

The nucleotide sequence reads as follows: TGCGCCAGCAGCCGGGACAGACCTAACTATGGCTACACCTTC. Its coded protein is CASSRDRPNYGYTF. The rearranged segments are TRBV4-1 and TRBJ1-2; 7 middle bases align to TRBD1. V and J are trimmed by 4 bases and 0 bases, and the gene matches miss 2 bases of the junction. The CDR3 sequence holds 14 residues, the cysteine and phenylalanine included. The entry retains the CDR3 DNA only, 42 bases that are in frame from base 1. As encoded in the germline V gene, CDR1 is MGHRA while CDR2 is YSYEKL.